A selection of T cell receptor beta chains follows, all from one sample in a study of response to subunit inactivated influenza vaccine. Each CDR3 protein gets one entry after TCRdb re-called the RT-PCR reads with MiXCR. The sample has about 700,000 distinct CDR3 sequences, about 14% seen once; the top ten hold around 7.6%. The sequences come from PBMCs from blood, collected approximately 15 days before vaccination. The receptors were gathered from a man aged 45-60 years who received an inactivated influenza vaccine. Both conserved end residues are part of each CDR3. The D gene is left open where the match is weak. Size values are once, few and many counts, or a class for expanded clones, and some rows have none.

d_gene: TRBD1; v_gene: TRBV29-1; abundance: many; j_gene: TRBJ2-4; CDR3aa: CSVGDRNIQYF; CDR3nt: TGCAGCGTAGGGGACAGAAACATTCAGTACTTC
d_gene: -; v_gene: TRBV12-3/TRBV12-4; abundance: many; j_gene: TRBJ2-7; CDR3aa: CASSLGRGAYEQYF; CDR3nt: TGTGCCAGCAGTTTAGGAAGGGGGGCTTACGAGCAGTACTTC
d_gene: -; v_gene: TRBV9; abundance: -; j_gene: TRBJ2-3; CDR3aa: CASSARGGGTDTQYF; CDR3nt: TGTGCCAGCAGCGCGCGGGGTGGGGGCACAGATACGCAGTATTTT
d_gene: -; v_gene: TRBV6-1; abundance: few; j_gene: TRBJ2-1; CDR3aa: CASSTPGGHNEQFF; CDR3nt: TGTGCCAGCAGTACCCCAGGGGGGCACAATGAGCAGTTCTTC
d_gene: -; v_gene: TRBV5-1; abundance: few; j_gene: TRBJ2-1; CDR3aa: CASPDQGDNEQFF; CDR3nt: TGCGCCAGCCCGGACCAGGGAGACAATGAGCAGTTCTTC
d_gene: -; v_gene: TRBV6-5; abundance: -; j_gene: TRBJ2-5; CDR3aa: CASSFPGSETQYF; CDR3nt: TGTGCCAGCAGTTTCCCGGGATCCGAGACCCAGTACTTC
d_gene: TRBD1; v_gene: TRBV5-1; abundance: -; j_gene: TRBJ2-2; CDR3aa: CASSNRQGANPPGELFF; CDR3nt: TGCGCCAGCAGCAACAGACAGGGGGCGAATCCCCCCGGGGAGCTGTTTTTT
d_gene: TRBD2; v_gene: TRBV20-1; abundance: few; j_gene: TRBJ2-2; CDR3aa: CSAQEILAGGNTGELFF; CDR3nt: TGCAGTGCTCAAGAAATACTAGCGGGGGGAAACACCGGGGAGCTGTTTTTT
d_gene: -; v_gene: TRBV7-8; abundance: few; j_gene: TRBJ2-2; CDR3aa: CASSLGGPTGELFF; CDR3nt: TGTGCCAGCAGCTTAGGAGGCCCCACCGGGGAGCTGTTTTTT
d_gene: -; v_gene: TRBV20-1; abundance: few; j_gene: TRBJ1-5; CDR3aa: CSARLGGESNQPQHF; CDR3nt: TGCAGTGCTCGGTTGGGGGGTGAGAGCAATCAGCCCCAGCATTTT
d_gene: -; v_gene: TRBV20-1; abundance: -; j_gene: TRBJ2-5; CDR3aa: CSARASGQETQYF; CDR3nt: TGCAGTGCTAGAGCCTCAGGGCAAGAGACCCAGTACTTC
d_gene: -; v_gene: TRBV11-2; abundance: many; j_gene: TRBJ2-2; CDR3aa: CASRPFKGRVNTGELFF; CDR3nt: TGTGCCAGCAGGCCCTTCAAGGGCAGGGTGAACACCGGGGAGCTGTTTTTT
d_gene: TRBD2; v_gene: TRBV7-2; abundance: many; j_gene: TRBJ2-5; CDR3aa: CASSFAGTSVETQYF; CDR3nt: TGTGCCAGCAGCTTCGCCGGGACTAGCGTAGAGACCCAGTACTTC
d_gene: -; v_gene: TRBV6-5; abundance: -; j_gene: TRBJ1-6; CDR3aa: CASSSPGQSRNSPLHF; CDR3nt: TGTGCCAGCAGTTCCCCCGGACAGTCCAGAAATTCACCCCTCCACTTT
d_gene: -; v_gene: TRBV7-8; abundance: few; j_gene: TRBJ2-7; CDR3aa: CASSSSGTTFYEQYF; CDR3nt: TGTGCCAGCAGCTCCTCGGGAACTACCTTCTACGAGCAGTACTTC
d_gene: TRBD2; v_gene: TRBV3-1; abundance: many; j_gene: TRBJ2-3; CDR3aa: CASSQDTGGRGDTQYF; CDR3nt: TGTGCCAGCAGCCAAGATACGGGGGGGCGAGGAGATACGCAGTATTTT
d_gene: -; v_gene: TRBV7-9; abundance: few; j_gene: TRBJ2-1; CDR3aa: CASSHGVAGTLIEQFF; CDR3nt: TGTGCCAGCAGCCACGGCGTTGCGGGAACCCTCATCGAGCAGTTCTTC
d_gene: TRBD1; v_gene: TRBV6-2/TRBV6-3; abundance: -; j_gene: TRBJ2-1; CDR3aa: CASSFGGTAISSYNEQFF; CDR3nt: TGTGCCAGCAGTTTCGGTGGGACAGCGATTAGCTCCTACAATGAGCAGTTCTTC
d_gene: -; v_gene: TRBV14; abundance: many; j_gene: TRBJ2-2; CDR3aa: CASSQTNTGELFF; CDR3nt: TGTGCCAGCAGCCAAACTAACACCGGGGAGCTGTTTTTT
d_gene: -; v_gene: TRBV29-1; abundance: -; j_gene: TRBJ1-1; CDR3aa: CSVGDANTEAFF; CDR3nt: TGCAGCGTTGGGGACGCGAACACTGAAGCTTTCTTT
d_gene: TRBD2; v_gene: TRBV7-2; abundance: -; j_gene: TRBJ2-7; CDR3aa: CASSPRLAKYEQYF; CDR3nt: TGTGCCAGCAGCCCGAGACTAGCCAAATACGAGCAGTACTTC
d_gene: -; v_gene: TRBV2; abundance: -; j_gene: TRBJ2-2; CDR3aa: CASSAGTLTGELVF; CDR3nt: TGTGCCAGCAGCGCCGGGACCCTGACCGGGGAGCTGGTTTTT
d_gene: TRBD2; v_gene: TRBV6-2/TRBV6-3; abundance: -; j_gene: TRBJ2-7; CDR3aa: CASGLAGYYEQYF; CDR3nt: TGTGCCAGTGGACTAGCGGGTTATTACGAGCAGTACTTC
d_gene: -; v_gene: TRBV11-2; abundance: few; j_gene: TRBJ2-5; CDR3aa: CASSLDLSRDKTQYF; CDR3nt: TGTGCCAGCAGCTTAGATCTTAGCAGGGACAAGACCCAGTACTTC
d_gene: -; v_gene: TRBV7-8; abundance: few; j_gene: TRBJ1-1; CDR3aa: CASSLGSQGLTEAFF; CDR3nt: TGTGCCAGCAGCTTAGGATCCCAGGGACTAACTGAAGCTTTCTTT
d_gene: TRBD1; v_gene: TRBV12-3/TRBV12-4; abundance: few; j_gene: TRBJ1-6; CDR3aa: CASRRQGVNSPLHF; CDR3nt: TGTGCCAGCAGAAGACAGGGGGTTAATTCACCCCTCCACTTT
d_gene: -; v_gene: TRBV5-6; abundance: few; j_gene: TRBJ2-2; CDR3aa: CASSLAGMNTGELFF; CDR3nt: TGTGCCAGCAGCTTGGCAGGGATGAACACCGGGGAGCTGTTTTTT
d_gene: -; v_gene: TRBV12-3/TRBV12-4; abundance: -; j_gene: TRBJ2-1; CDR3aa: CASSLQRGIEQFF; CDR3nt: TGTGCCAGCAGTTTACAAAGGGGGATTGAGCAGTTCTTC
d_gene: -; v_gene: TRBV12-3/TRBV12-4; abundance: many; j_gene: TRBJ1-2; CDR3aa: CASSPSGGKGYTF; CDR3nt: TGTGCCAGCAGCCCGTCGGGGGGGAAGGGCTACACCTTC
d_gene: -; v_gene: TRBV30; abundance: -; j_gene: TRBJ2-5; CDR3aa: CAWSADSARTQYF; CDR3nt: TGTGCCTGGAGTGCGGACTCGGCTAGAACCCAGTACTTC
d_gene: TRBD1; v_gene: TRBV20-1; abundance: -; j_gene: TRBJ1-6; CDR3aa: CSARGDSNSPLHF; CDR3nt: TGCAGTGCTAGGGGGGACAGCAATTCACCCCTCCACTTT
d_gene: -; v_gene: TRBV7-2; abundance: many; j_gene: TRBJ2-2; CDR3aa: CASSTPPGELFF; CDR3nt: TGTGCCAGCAGTACTCCTCCCGGGGAGCTGTTTTTT
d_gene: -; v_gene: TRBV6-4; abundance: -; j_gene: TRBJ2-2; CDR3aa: CASSSTLYTGELFF; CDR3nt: TGTGCCAGCAGTTCCACATTATACACCGGGGAGCTGTTTTTT
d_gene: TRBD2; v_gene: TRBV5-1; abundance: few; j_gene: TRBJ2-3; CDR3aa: CASSLAPAGATDTQYF; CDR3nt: TGCGCCAGCAGCTTGGCCCCAGCGGGGGCAACAGATACGCAGTATTTT
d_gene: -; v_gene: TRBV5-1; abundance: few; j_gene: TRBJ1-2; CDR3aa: CASSLASGTKYGYTF; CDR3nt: TGCGCCAGCAGCTTGGCCAGTGGGACGAAGTATGGCTACACCTTC
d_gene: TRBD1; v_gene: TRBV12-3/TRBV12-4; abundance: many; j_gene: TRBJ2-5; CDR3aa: CASSRHRGYSQETQYF; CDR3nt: TGTGCCAGCAGTCGTCACAGGGGATACAGCCAAGAGACCCAGTACTTC
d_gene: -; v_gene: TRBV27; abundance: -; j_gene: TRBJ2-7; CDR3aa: CASSLNRANYEQYF; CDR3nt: TGTGCCAGCAGTTTAAACAGGGCCAACTACGAGCAGTACTTC
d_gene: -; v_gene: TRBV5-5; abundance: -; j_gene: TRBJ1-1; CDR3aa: CASSLKQMNTEAFF; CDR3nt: TGTGCCAGCAGCTTGAAACAGATGAACACTGAAGCTTTCTTT
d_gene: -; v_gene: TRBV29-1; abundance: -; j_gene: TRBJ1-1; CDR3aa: CSVENLQTEAFF; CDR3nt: TGCAGCGTTGAGAACTTACAAACTGAAGCTTTCTTT
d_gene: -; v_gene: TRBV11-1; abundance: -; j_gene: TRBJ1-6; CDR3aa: CASLYQEGTPLHF; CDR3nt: TGTGCCAGCCTCTATCAGGAGGGGACACCCCTCCACTTT
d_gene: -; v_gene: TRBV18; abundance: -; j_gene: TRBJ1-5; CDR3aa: CASSDNRDSNQPQHF; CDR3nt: TGTGCCAGCTCAGACAACCGTGACAGCAATCAGCCCCAGCATTTT
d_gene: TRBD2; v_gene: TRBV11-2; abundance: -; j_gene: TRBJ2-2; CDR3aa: CASSLDGAPGLAGVGELFF; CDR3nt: TGTGCCAGCAGCTTAGATGGGGCTCCAGGACTAGCGGGGGTCGGGGAGCTGTTTTTT
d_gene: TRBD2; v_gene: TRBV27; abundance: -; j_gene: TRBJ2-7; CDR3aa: CASSLSSGGAISYEQYF; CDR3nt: TGTGCCAGCAGTTTATCGAGCGGGGGGGCCATCTCCTACGAGCAGTACTTC
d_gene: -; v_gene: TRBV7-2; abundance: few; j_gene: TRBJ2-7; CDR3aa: CASSFGNRLAGEQYF; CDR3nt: TGTGCCAGCAGCTTTGGGAACAGGCTCGCGGGGGAGCAGTACTTC
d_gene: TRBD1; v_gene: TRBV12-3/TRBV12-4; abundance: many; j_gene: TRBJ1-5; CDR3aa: CASSLGDRDGDNQPQHF; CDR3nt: TGTGCCAGCAGTTTAGGAGACAGGGACGGAGACAATCAGCCCCAGCATTTT